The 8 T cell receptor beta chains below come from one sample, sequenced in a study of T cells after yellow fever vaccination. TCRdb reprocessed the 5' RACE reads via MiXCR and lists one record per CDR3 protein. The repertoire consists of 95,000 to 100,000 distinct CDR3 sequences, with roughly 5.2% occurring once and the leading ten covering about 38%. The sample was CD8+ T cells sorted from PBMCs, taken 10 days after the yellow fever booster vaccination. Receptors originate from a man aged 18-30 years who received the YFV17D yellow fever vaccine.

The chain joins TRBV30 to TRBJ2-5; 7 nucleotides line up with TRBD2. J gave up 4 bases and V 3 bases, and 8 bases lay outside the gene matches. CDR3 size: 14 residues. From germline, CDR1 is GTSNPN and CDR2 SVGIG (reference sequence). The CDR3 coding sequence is TGTGCCTGGAGCAGCGGGGAGGTAGGAGAGACCCAGTACTTC. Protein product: CAWSSGEVGETQYF.

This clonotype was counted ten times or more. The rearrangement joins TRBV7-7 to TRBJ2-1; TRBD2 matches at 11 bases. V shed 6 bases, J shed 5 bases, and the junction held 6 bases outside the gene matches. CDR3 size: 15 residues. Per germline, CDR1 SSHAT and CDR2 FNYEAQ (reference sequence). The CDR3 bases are TGTGCCAGCAGTTTAATAGCGGGGGGGGACAATGAGCAGTTCTTC. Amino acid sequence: CASSLIAGGDNEQFF.

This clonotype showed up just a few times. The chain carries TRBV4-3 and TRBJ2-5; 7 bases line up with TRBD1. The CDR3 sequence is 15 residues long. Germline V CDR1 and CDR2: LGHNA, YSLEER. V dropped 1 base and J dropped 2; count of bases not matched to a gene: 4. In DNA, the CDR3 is TGCGCCAGCAGCCAAGCCCGGACAGGACAAGAGACCCAGTACTTC. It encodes CASSQARTGQETQYF.

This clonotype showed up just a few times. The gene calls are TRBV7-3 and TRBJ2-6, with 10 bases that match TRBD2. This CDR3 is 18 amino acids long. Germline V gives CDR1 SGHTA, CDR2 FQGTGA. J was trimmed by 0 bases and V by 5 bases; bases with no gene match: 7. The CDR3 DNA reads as TGTGCCAGCAGCCTCTCTAGCGGGAGCTACTCTGGGGCCAACGTCCTGACTTTC. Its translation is CASSLSSGSYSGANVLTF.

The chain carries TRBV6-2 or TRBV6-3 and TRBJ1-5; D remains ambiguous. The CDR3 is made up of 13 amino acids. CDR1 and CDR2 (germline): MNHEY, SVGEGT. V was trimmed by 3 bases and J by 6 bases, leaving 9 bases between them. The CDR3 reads CASSYDRAQPQHF. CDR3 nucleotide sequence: TGTGCCAGCAGTTATGATCGCGCTCAGCCCCAGCATTTT.

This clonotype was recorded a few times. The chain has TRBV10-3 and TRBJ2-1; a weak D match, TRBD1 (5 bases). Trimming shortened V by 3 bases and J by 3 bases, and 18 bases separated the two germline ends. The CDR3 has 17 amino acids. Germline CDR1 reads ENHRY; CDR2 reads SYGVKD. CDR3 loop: CAISDPTEDNLYNEQFF. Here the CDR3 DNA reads TGTGCCATCAGTGACCCTACTGAGGACAATCTCTACAATGAGCAGTTCTTC.

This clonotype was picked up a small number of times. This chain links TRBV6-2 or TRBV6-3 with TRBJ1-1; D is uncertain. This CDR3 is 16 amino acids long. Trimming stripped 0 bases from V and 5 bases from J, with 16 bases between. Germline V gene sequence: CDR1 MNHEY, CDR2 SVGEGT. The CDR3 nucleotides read TGTGCCAGCAGTTACTCCCGGATTTTTGGGCGGACTGAAGCTTTCTTT. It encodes CASSYSRIFGRTEAFF.

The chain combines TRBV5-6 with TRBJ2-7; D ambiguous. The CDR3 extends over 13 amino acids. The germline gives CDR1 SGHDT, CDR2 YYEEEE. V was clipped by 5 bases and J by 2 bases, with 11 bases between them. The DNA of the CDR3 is TGTGCCAGCAGTTTCAGCGTAGCCTACGAGCAGTACTTC. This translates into CASSFSVAYEQYF.